The T cell receptor (beta chain) under discussion was sequenced for a study of blood T cell repertoires in COVID-19. In the study overall: Material from acute and convalescent COVID-19 was sourced from the United States, Italy and Spain. PBMCs, B-cell-depleted T cells, or T cells were the source of the cDNA or gDNA that made up the material.

Under the authors' procedure: Reference gene primers were amplified, and this amplification served to estimate nucleated cell counts. The repertoire was sequenced with immunoSEQ multiplex PCR; TCRdb's copy has only in-frame clones and lacks some. V and J calls and clone size come straight from that table; D and trimming were deduced from the DNA. The data hold about 230,000 clones, with 81% observed a single time. The clonotype comes from a woman of 80 years or more with acute or convalescent COVID-19. The sample taken for sequencing was peripheral blood.

The CDR3 DNA sequence: TGTGCCATCAGCGACCAAAGGAGAGCTTTCTTT. Translated, it gives CAISDQRRAFF. The chain couples TRBV10-3 to TRBJ1-1; D is unclear. This CDR3 is built from 11 residues. V was cut by 6 bases and J by 10 bases, with 12 bases left in between. The germline gives CDR1 ENHRY, CDR2 SYGVKD.